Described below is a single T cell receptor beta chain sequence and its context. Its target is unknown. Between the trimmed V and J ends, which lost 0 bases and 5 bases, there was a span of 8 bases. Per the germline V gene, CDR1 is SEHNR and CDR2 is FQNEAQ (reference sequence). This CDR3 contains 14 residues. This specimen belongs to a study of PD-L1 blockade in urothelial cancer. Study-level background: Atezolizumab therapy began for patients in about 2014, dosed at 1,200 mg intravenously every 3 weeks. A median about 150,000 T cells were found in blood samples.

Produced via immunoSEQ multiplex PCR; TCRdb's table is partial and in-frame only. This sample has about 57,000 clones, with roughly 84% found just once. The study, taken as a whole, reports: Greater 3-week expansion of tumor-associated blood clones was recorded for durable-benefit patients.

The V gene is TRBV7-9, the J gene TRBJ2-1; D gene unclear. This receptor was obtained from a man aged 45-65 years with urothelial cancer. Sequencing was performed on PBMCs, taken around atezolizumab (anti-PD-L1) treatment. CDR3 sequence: CASSLATADNEQFF. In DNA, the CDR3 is TGTGCCAGCAGCTTAGCGACGGCGGACAATGAGCAGTTCTTC.